Following are 17 T cell receptor beta chains from one sample sequenced in a study of T cell repertoires in cytomegalovirus infection (dated by TCRdb to between 2019 and 2020). These reads were obtained on an Illumina HiSeq 1500. Using fastp trimming at Q25 and MiXCR clonotype assembly, TCRdb reanalyzed the public sequencing data and kept in-frame beta chains. Every CDR3 protein is listed once, alongside the most common genes and DNA of its rows. The sample profile shows 350,000 to 550,000 distinct CDR3 sequences; approximately 31% of them were found once. The ten biggest clones cover roughly an eighth of the sample. The specimen sequenced was PBMCs. These receptors all stem from a human donor in good health (CMV status not recorded). Some clones in this sample may be carry-over from other donors' samples.

The chain has TRBV19 and TRBJ1-3; D unresolved. The ends were cut back, 8 bases at V and 0 bases at J, with 11 bases in the middle. The CDR3 is 14 amino acids. Germline V lookup: CDR1 LNHDA, CDR2 SQIVND (reference sequence). The CDR3 region is CASRLGFSGNTIYF. In DNA form, the CDR3 reads TGTGCCAGTCGGCTGGGTTTCTCTGGAAACACCATATATTTT.

The V call is TRBV6-6, the J call TRBJ1-2; D is perhaps TRBD1 (6 bases). There are 13 residues in the CDR3. Germline loops: CDR1 MNHNY, CDR2 SVGAGI (reference sequence). Trimming stripped 5 bases from V and 4 bases from J, with 11 bases between. The CDR3 region is CASSHRDLYGYTF. The CDR3 DNA sequence: TGTGCCAGCAGTCACAGGGACCTCTATGGCTACACCTTC.

The chain uses TRBV20-1 and TRBJ1-4, with 11 bases matching TRBD1. CDR3 length equals 16 residues. The V segment lost 6 bases and the J segment 6 bases; nucleotides outside the gene matches: 12. The germline gives CDR1 DFQATT, CDR2 SNEGSKA (reference sequence). CDR3 nucleotide sequence: TGCAGTGCCAGGACAGGGGGCGGAAGGTTCGATGAAAAACTGTTTTTT. This codes for CSARTGGGRFDEKLFF.

This clonotype has just a few counts. This rearrangement joins TRBV25-1 to TRBJ1-2; D is undetermined. V lost 3 bases, J lost 2 bases, and 10 bases lay in between. This CDR3 is built from 14 residues. Germline V CDR1 and CDR2: MGHDK, SYGVNS. CDR3 amino acids: CASSEAGTNYGYTF. The CDR3 nucleotides read TGTGCCAGCAGTGAGGCGGGAACGAACTATGGCTACACCTTC.

This clonotype was detected ten times or more. This sequence joins TRBV7-2 and TRBJ1-5; 7 bases agree with TRBD1. V lost 7 bases, J lost 4 bases, and 10 bases stayed unmatched. Germline CDR1 is SGHTA and CDR2 is FQGNSA. This CDR3 has 15 residues. CDR3 region: CASTLSGTVNQPQHF. DNA for the CDR3: TGTGCCAGCACCCTCTCCGGGACAGTTAATCAGCCCCAGCATTTT.

A few counts support this clonotype. The chain is built from TRBV2 and TRBJ1-1, with D perhaps TRBD1 (5 bases). Between the trimmed V and J ends, which lost 6 bases and 11 bases, there was a span of 19 bases. Germline CDR1 reads SNHLY; CDR2 reads FYNNEI. The length of the CDR3 is 13 residues. The CDR3: CASSWQEGESAFF. The CDR3 DNA reads TGTGCCAGCAGCTGGCAGGAAGGGGAGTCGGCTTTCTTT.

This clonotype was found a few times. The CDR3: CASSFNPGTGFGNTIYF. Written as DNA, the CDR3 is TGCGCCAGCAGCTTCAACCCCGGGACAGGGTTTGGAAACACCATATATTTT. This chain joins TRBV5-1 and TRBJ1-3; 9 bases match TRBD1. The junction had 9 bases not matched to a gene; V was cut back by 2 bases and J by 3 bases. The CDR3 is 17 residues long. The germline V gene encodes CDR1 SGHRS and CDR2 YFSETQ.

V is TRBV7-2 and J is TRBJ2-3; 11 bases line up with TRBD2. Germline V gene data show CDR1 as SGHTA and CDR2 as FQGNSA. This CDR3 spans 19 amino acids. The junction had 20 bases not matched to a gene; V was cut back by 4 bases and J by 8 bases. DNA for the CDR3: TGTGCCAGCAGCTCCTCAACACCCAAGATAGCGGGGGGGGGGGGTACGCAGTATTTT. Its protein is CASSSSTPKIAGGGGTQYF.

Only a few counts were recorded for this clonotype. The chain has TRBV5-6 and TRBJ2-7; D gene unclear. Germline V gene lookup returns CDR1 SGHDT and CDR2 YYEEEE. The V gene lost 1 base and the J gene lost 2 bases, with 13 bases spanning the gap. The length of the CDR3 is 15 residues. CDR3 in amino acids: CASSLRPGGTYEQYF. DNA of the CDR3: TGTGCCAGCAGCTTGAGGCCGGGTGGCACCTACGAGCAGTACTTC.

This clonotype was counted ten times or more. The chain has TRBV6-1 and TRBJ1-4; TRBD1 is a possible D gene (6 bases). CDR3 length: 12 residues. Trimming shortened V by 7 bases and J by 7 bases, and 10 bases separated the two germline ends. Germline V gene data show CDR1 as MNHNS and CDR2 as SASEGT. The chain's CDR3 is CASKTGLEKLFF. CDR3 DNA: TGTGCCAGCAAGACAGGACTTGAAAAACTGTTTTTT.

The chain joins TRBV6-1 to TRBJ1-4; D is perhaps TRBD1 (6 bases). The CDR3 is 12 amino acids. From germline, CDR1 is MNHNS and CDR2 SASEGT. Trimming cost V 6 bases and J 7 bases, with 9 bases left between them. CDR3 nucleotide sequence: TGTGCCAGCAGAACAGGGCCTGAAAAACTGTTTTTT. Amino acids: CASRTGPEKLFF.

V and J are TRBV7-6 and TRBJ1-3, with a possible D match to TRBD1 (6 bases). Germline-derived CDR1 and CDR2 are SGHVS and FNYEAQ. The CDR3 contains 16 residues. Trimming shortened V by 5 bases and J by 5 bases, and 19 bases separated the two germline ends. CDR3 coding DNA: TGTGCCAGCAGCACAAAATACGGACAGCTACGAAACACCATATATTTT. It encodes CASSTKYGQLRNTIYF.

This clonotype has a count of ten or more. The rearrangement joins TRBV7-8 to TRBJ2-1; the D is unclear. The CDR3 sequence is 18 residues long. Between the trimmed V and J ends, which lost 2 bases and 7 bases, there was a span of 24 bases. The V gene's germline CDR1 is SGHVS and CDR2 FQNEAQ. The CDR3 here is CASSLRSVLGSGGNEQFF. Here the CDR3 DNA reads TGTGCCAGCAGCTTACGTAGTGTGTTAGGGTCAGGCGGAAATGAGCAGTTCTTC.

This clonotype has a count of ten or more. This chain links TRBV7-2 with TRBJ1-6, with 7 bases matching TRBD1. The V gene end was trimmed by 6 bases and the J gene end by 9 bases; junction bases not matched to a gene: 11. Germline V gene sequence: CDR1 SGHTA, CDR2 FQGNSA. The CDR3 covers 15 residues. The CDR3 bases are TGTGCCAGCAGAGGCTCCGGGACAGAGGGTTCACCCCTCCACTTT. This codes for CASRGSGTEGSPLHF. The full variable domain, rest sourced from reference TRBV7-2 and TRBJ1-6, is GAGVSQSPSNKVTEKGKDVELRCDPISGHTALYWYRQSLGQGLEFLIYFQGNSAPDKSGLPSDRFSAERTGGSVSTLTIQRTQQEDSAVYLCASRGSGTEGSPLHFGNGTRLTVT.

This clonotype showed up many times. One junction end disagrees with the germline gene, perhaps due to a read error. This sequence joins TRBV5-1 and TRBJ1-1, with D possibly TRBD1 on 5 matching bases. Germline V gene sequence: CDR1 SGHRS, CDR2 YFSETQ. This CDR3 comprises 15 residues. The CDR3 sequence is CASSLAGTMNTEAFF. CDR3 bases: TGTGCCAGCAGCTTAGCGGGGACTATGAACACTGAAGCTTTCTTT.

Ten or more counts support this clonotype. The chain is built from TRBV7-2 and TRBJ2-7, with a tentative D call TRBD1 (6 bases). V was trimmed by 5 bases and J by 3 bases, leaving 23 bases between them. Germline-derived CDR1 and CDR2 are SGHTA and FQGNSA. CDR3 length: 17 residues. The CDR3 DNA is TGTGCCAGCAGCCCCCCCCCGCAGGGGAAGTCCCTCTACGAGCAGTACTTC. Translation gives CASSPPPQGKSLYEQYF.

The V and J genes are TRBV20-1 and TRBJ2-7, with D perhaps assigned TRBD1 or TRBD2 (5 bases each). This CDR3 has 14 amino acids. Germline V gene data show CDR1 as DFQATT and CDR2 as SNEGSKA (reference sequence). V shed 3 bases and J shed 2 bases, with 14 bases lying between them. For the CDR3, the DNA is TGCAGTGCTAGGCGGTGGGGACCCCCCTACGAGCAGTACTTC. Translated, it gives CSARRWGPPYEQYF.